This T cell receptor (beta chain) was captured by sequencing in a study of shared clonotypes between healthy human individuals. As for the study in general: Donors had three CD4 naive, three CD4 memory, two CD8 naive and one CD8 memory plate apiece.

Using immunoSEQ multiplex PCR, the repertoire was profiled, and TCRdb retains in-frame clones only, with some absent. The sample lists about 2 million clones, approximately 94% occurring once. As defined, naive CD8 cells were CD45RO-negative and positively selected for CCR7, with terminally differentiated effector memory CD45RA+ cells excluded. Whole-study results and caveats: Roughly 5% of naive CD4 clonotypes were common to a handful of donors. Represented diversity (both genetic and exposure-history) was limited by the small number of donors. Among non-shared clonotypes, generation probabilities were lower than among those shared by all four donors.

Note on this clone: The antigen is not known.

The source is a man aged 18 to 35 in good health. Sequencing was done on a sample of naive CD8+ T cells sorted from blood.

In DNA, the CDR3 is TGTGCCAGTAAGGGGCGGGAGAGTCTCTACGAGCAGTACTTC. This translates into CASKGRESLYEQYF. This sequence joins TRBV19 and TRBJ2-7, with 7 bases identical to TRBD2. CDR3 size: 14 residues. V shed 7 bases and J 3 bases; nucleotides not matched to a gene: 9. Germline V gene lookup returns CDR1 LNHDA and CDR2 SQIVND (reference sequence).